This passage covers 30 T cell receptor beta chains from one sample sequenced in a study of metastatic and nonmetastatic thyroid tumors. MiXCR re-clonotyped the PCR reads for TCRdb. The table records some 14,000 clones, less than 35% of them present only once. Every patient underwent thyroid surgery untreated. Sequenced material: tumor tissue. Receptors originate from a female donor with papillary thyroid cancer or a benign thyroid nodule (not recorded which). Some clones in this sample may be carry-over from other donors' samples.

This chain links TRBV5-1 with TRBJ2-5, with D maybe TRBD1 (5 bases). The CDR3 is 15 residues long. Trimming left V 4 bases short and J 2 bases short, with 15 bases between. Germline CDR1 and CDR2: SGHRS and YFSETQ. CDR3 sequence reads: CASSRRQRSQETQYF. The DNA for the CDR3 is TGCGCCAGCAGCCGACGACAGAGGAGTCAAGAGACCCAGTACTTC.

This clone was observed at least ten times. The rearrangement uses TRBV6-4 and TRBJ2-1, with 7 nucleotides matching TRBD2. The germline V gene encodes CDR1 MRHNA and CDR2 SNTAGT. The CDR3 sequence is 16 residues long. V trimming: 6 bases; J trimming: 0 bases; junction bases outside the gene matches: 8. The CDR3: CASSRLASSSYNEQFF. CDR3 nucleotides: TGTGCCAGCAGCCGACTAGCCTCTAGCTCCTACAATGAGCAGTTCTTC.

By share of the sample, this clone is medium-sized. The chain uses TRBV29-1 and TRBJ1-1; D not certain. V lost 1 base and J 8 bases, leaving 11 bases between the germline ends. This CDR3 has 12 amino acids. Germline assignment: CDR1 SQVTM and CDR2 ANQGSEA. This chain's CDR3 is CSVEVREKEAFF. CDR3 coding DNA: TGCAGCGTTGAAGTAAGGGAAAAGGAAGCTTTCTTT.

The rearrangement links TRBV11-2 to TRBJ2-3; D is undetermined. V gave up 5 bases and J gave up 6 bases, with 9 bases separating them. CDR1 and CDR2 (germline): SGHAT, FQNNGV. The CDR3 is 12 amino acids. CDR3 region: CASSPMGDTQYF. Written as DNA, the CDR3 is TGTGCCAGCAGCCCTATGGGTGATACGCAGTATTTT.

The chain couples TRBV20-1 to TRBJ1-5, with 8 bases aligning to TRBD1. There are 14 residues in the CDR3. Germline-derived CDR1 and CDR2 are DFQATT and SNEGSKA (reference sequence). J was trimmed by 1 base and V by 6 bases; bases with no gene match: 5. The chain's CDR3 is CSARTGSSNQPQHF. The CDR3 DNA is TGCAGTGCAAGGACAGGGTCGAGCAATCAGCCCCAGCATTTT.

The rearrangement links TRBV20-1 to TRBJ2-3; no clear D gene. The ends were cut back, 3 bases at V and 0 bases at J, with 7 bases in the middle. There are 13 residues in the CDR3. Germline CDR1 and CDR2: DFQATT and SNEGSKA (reference sequence). The CDR3 nucleotides are TGCAGTGCTAGCGGAGCTAGCACAGATACGCAGTATTTT. It codes for CSASGASTDTQYF.

There are a few counts of this clone. The genes are TRBV20-1 and TRBJ2-7; TRBD2 matches 9 bases. Germline lookup yields CDR1 DFQATT and CDR2 SNEGSKA (reference sequence). The trim removed 0 bases at V and 3 bases at J, leaving 15 bases unmatched. This CDR3 comprises 18 residues. The chain's CDR3 is CSARERVREGAWDYEQYF. As DNA, the CDR3 is TGCAGTGCTAGAGAAAGGGTGCGGGAGGGGGCGTGGGACTACGAGCAGTACTTC.

The table lists this clone with a few counts. The chain couples TRBV6-1 to TRBJ1-6, with a possible D match to TRBD1 (6 bases). This CDR3 comprises 15 residues. V was cut by 2 bases and J by 7 bases, with 12 bases left in between. The V gene's germline CDR1 is MNHNS and CDR2 SASEGT. The CDR3 DNA reads as TGTGCCAGCAGTGAATATCTACAGGGAAATTCACCCCTCCACTTT. Protein: CASSEYLQGNSPLHF.

The chain combines TRBV6-5 with TRBJ1-2; D is uncertain. The CDR3 is made up of 14 amino acids. Germline V CDR1 and CDR2: MNHEY, SVGAGI. Trimming pared 4 bases from V and 9 bases from J, leaving 18 bases between. CDR3 in amino acids: CASSSIPISGCYTF. For the CDR3, the DNA is TGTGCCAGCAGTTCGATACCTATTAGTGGTTGCTACACCTTC.

This clone qualifies as medium-sized (0.01 to 0.1%). The rearrangement uses TRBV5-1 and TRBJ2-7; 10 nucleotides line up with TRBD1. The CDR3 is made up of 14 amino acids. Per the germline V gene, CDR1 is SGHRS and CDR2 is YFSETQ. Unmatched junction bases numbered 5, after V lost 2 bases and J lost 6 bases. The CDR3 sequence: CASSFADRGAEQYF. The CDR3 bases are TGCGCCAGCAGCTTCGCGGACAGGGGGGCCGAGCAGTACTTC.

The chain recombines TRBV27 with TRBJ2-7; unclear D gene. This CDR3 is 13 amino acids long. Trimming left V 3 bases short and J 6 bases short, with 12 bases between. Germline CDR1 MNHEY, CDR2 SMNVEV (reference sequence). The CDR3 DNA sequence: TGTGCCAGCAGTTTCGCACAGTACGTCGAGCAGTACTTC. The encoded protein is CASSFAQYVEQYF.

This clone showed up many times. CDR3 amino acids: CASRPDRGAYGYTF. CDR3 in DNA: TGTGCCAGCAGACCAGACAGGGGGGCTTATGGCTACACCTTC. This rearrangement joins TRBV12-3 or TRBV12-4 to TRBJ1-2; 9 nucleotides match TRBD1. J was trimmed by 5 bases and V by 6 bases; bases with no gene match: 7. This CDR3 spans 14 amino acids.

This clone appeared many times. The V gene is TRBV20-1, the J gene TRBJ1-2; no clear D. This CDR3 is built from 12 residues. CDR1 and CDR2 (germline): DFQATT, SNEGSKA (reference sequence). V was cut by 6 bases and J by 4 bases, with 12 bases left in between. This CDR3 reads CSATTPTYGYTF. The CDR3 nucleotides read TGCAGTGCAACGACACCGACCTATGGCTACACCTTC.

Here the CDR3 reads CASRMVVYGTALDNEQFF. The CDR3 DNA reads as TGTGCCAGTAGAATGGTCGTATACGGGACAGCCCTTGACAATGAGCAGTTCTTC. The chain carries TRBV19 and TRBJ2-1, with TRBD1 matching 7 bases. The CDR3 is 18 amino acids. CDR1 and CDR2 from the germline V gene are LNHDA and SQIVND (reference sequence). V shed 6 bases and J 5 bases; nucleotides not matched to a gene: 19.

V is TRBV7-8 and J is TRBJ2-1; 7 nucleotides match TRBD2. Unmatched junction bases numbered 6, after V lost 1 base and J lost 6 bases. There are 15 residues in the CDR3. CDR1 is SGHVS and CDR2 is FQNEAQ in the germline V gene. CDR3 nucleotides: TGTGCCAGCAGCTTAGGGGCGGGAGTTGGCAATGAGCAGTTCTTC. Translation gives CASSLGAGVGNEQFF.

On this clone itself: One end of the junction varies from germline; a read error may be responsible. This chain links TRBV28 with TRBJ2-7; TRBD1 is a possible D gene (6 bases). The CDR3 length is 12 residues. The germline CDR1 and CDR2 sequences are MDHEN and SYDVKM. The CDR3 reads CAISGQWIQQYF. CDR3 DNA: TGTGCCATCAGTGGACAGTGGATACAGCAGTACTTC.

This clone was recorded at least ten times. The V gene is TRBV18, the J gene TRBJ2-1, with 10 bases aligning to TRBD2. Germline V lookup: CDR1 KGHSH, CDR2 LQKENI. V trimming: 4 bases; J trimming: 5 bases; junction bases outside the gene matches: 23. This CDR3 has 21 amino acids. The CDR3 coding sequence is TGTGCCAGCTCACGAACCCCTGGGTGGGGTAGCGGGAGGACAGAGGACAATGAGCAGTTCTTC. Protein product: CASSRTPGWGSGRTEDNEQFF. The full variable domain, completed using reference TRBV18 and TRBJ2-1, is NAGVMQNPRHLVRRRGQEARLRCSPMKGHSHVYWYRQLPEEGLKFMVYLQKENIIDESGMPKERFSAEFPKEGPSILRIQQVVRGDSAAYFCASSRTPGWGSGRTEDNEQFFGPGTRLTVL.

In this sample, this clone turned up a few times. The rearrangement uses TRBV12-3 or TRBV12-4 and TRBJ2-7; no definite D call. Trimming left V 8 bases short and J 3 bases short, with 11 bases between. The CDR3 has 12 amino acids. This CDR3 reads CASGTQFYEQYF. CDR3 DNA: TGTGCCAGCGGAACACAATTCTACGAGCAGTACTTC.

This clone counts as medium-sized. The chain joins TRBV20-1 to TRBJ2-7; D call uncertain. The CDR3 spans 14 residues. V was cut by 6 bases and J by 3 bases, with 18 bases left in between. Germline values: CDR1 DFQATT, CDR2 SNEGSKA (reference sequence). DNA of the CDR3: TGCAGTGCCGCCTCCCGACATCTCGGCTACGAGCAGTACTTC. Its protein product is CSAASRHLGYEQYF.

This clone was detected ten times or more. This sequence joins TRBV2 and TRBJ1-2; maybe TRBD1 (6 bases). The CDR3 contains 14 residues. Germline V gene data show CDR1 as SNHLY and CDR2 as FYNNEI. V lost 10 bases and J 7 bases, leaving 22 bases between the germline ends. The CDR3 coding sequence is TGTGCCAACACCGACAGGAGCGGATTTGGTGGCTACACCTTC. Encoded protein: CANTDRSGFGGYTF.

This clone is classed as medium-sized. The CDR3 protein is CASSPRLAGGEEQYF. Written as DNA, the CDR3 is TGCGCCAGCAGCCCCCGACTAGCGGGAGGTGAAGAGCAGTACTTC. This chain connects TRBV4-1 to TRBJ2-7; TRBD2 matches 13 bases. The CDR3 is 15 amino acids. CDR1 is MGHRA and CDR2 is YSYEKL in the germline V gene. The trim removed 4 bases at V and 7 bases at J, leaving 7 bases unmatched.

This clone was counted once. This chain connects TRBV6-1 to TRBJ2-7; 10 bases map to TRBD2. V was pared by 3 bases and J by 0 bases, with 2 bases of the junction left unmatched. Per the germline V gene, CDR1 is MNHNS and CDR2 is SASEGT. CDR3 length: 15 amino acids. The CDR3 spells CASSDASGSSYEQYF. Written as DNA, the CDR3 is TGTGCCAGCAGTGACGCTAGCGGGAGCTCCTACGAGCAGTACTTC.

The chain's CDR3 is CSARPDTMNTEAFF. The CDR3 nucleotides are TGCAGTGCCAGACCGGACACCATGAACACTGAAGCTTTCTTT. The chain is built from TRBV20-1 and TRBJ1-1, with a tentative D call TRBD1 (5 bases). There are 14 residues in the CDR3. Between the trimmed V and J ends, which lost 6 bases and 0 bases, there was a span of 14 bases. Germline V CDR1 and CDR2: DFQATT, SNEGSKA (reference sequence).

This clone was counted at least ten times. The V gene is TRBV12-3 or TRBV12-4, the J gene TRBJ1-5, with 8 bases aligning to TRBD1. CDR3 length: 15 residues. The ends lost 5 bases at V and 4 bases at J; junction bases unmatched: 7. The CDR3 DNA sequence: TGTGCCAGCAGTGGACAGGGAGGCCCGAATCAGCCCCAGCATTTT. This gives the protein CASSGQGGPNQPQHF.

The sample holds one count of this clone. V is TRBV30 and J is TRBJ1-5; no firm D call. V lost 2 bases to trimming and J lost 4 bases, with 15 bases between them. Germline V gene data show CDR1 as GTSNPN and CDR2 as SVGIG (reference sequence). This CDR3 spans 15 amino acids. The CDR3 coding sequence is TGTGCCTGGAGTCCAAGCTATGCGGGGAATCAGCCCCAGCATTTT. Its protein product is CAWSPSYAGNQPQHF.

This clone came up many times. The V and J genes are TRBV7-9 and TRBJ2-5, with D possibly being TRBD2 (6 bases). Trimming took 1 base from V and 3 from J, leaving 9 bases between them. CDR1 is SEHNR, CDR2 FQNEAQ, per germline (reference sequence). This CDR3 comprises 14 residues. The CDR3 sequence: CASSLGWGEETQYF. The DNA for the CDR3 is TGTGCCAGCAGCTTAGGATGGGGGGAAGAGACCCAGTACTTC. Based on the CDR3 plus reference TRBV7-9 and TRBJ2-5, the full variable domain is DTGVSQNPRHKITKRGQNVTFRCDPISEHNRLYWYRQTLGQGPEFLTYFQNEAQLEKSRLLSDRFSAERPKGSFSTLEIQRTEQGDSAMYLCASSLGWGEETQYFGPGTRLLVL.

This clone was counted ten times or more. V usage is TRBV6-2 or TRBV6-3 and J usage is TRBJ2-5; the D is unclear. V was clipped by 5 bases and J by 0 bases, with 10 bases between them. Germline values: CDR1 MNHEY, CDR2 SVGEGT. CDR3 length: 14 amino acids. Written as DNA, the CDR3 is TGTGCCAGCAGTGCCGAGACGTACCAAGAGACCCAGTACTTC. Translating it yields CASSAETYQETQYF.

Notes on this clone: Given a much more abundant clone one base away, this may be a read error. The chain couples TRBV5-5 to TRBJ2-3; D unresolved. Germline CDR1 SGHKS, CDR2 YYEKEE (reference sequence). The CDR3 extends over 12 amino acids. Trimming stripped 4 bases from V and 4 bases from J, with 7 bases between. CDR3 nucleotides: TGTGCCAGCAGCACCTGTCCAGATACGCAGTATTTT. Translated: CASSTCPDTQYF.

Of note for this clone: One end of the junction is discordant with germline, which a read error may explain. The chain carries TRBV10-3 and TRBJ2-1, with 9 bases identical to TRBD2. This CDR3 region has 18 residues. The V gene's germline CDR1 is ENHRY and CDR2 SYGVKD. The CDR3 loop reads CAISALAGTPDVGNEQLF. CDR3 nucleotide sequence: TGTGCCATCAGTGCCCTAGCGGGAACCCCCGATGTAGGCAATGAGCAGCTCTTC.

This chain links TRBV4-1 with TRBJ1-2, with 10 nucleotides matching TRBD1. CDR1 and CDR2 (germline): MGHRA, YSYEKL. This CDR3 is 14 amino acids long. The CDR3 DNA follows: TGCGCAAACAGCTCCGGGACAGGGGACTATGGCTACACCTTC. Translation: CANSSGTGDYGYTF.